A single sample gave rise to the 27 T cell receptor beta chains below, sequenced in a study of cytomegalovirus exposure and HLA in healthy donors. PCR amplification relied on 60 Vbeta primers (plus 13 Jbeta primers). Profiled with immunoSEQ multiplex PCR; TCRdb holds only in-frame clones, not every one. In total, the table holds around 58,000 clones. Sequencing input: PBMCs. The receptors stem from a man aged 45-60 years in good health and CMV-seropositive.

V usage is TRBV19 and J usage is TRBJ2-6, with D tentatively TRBD1 (6 bases). CDR3 length: 15 amino acids. Germline loops: CDR1 LNHDA, CDR2 SQIVND (reference sequence). The V and J ends lost 5 bases and 2 bases respectively, with 10 bases between them. The CDR3 bases are TGTGCCAGTAGTCCTAAGGGGGCTGGGGCCAACGTCCTGACTTTC. Translation: CASSPKGAGANVLTF.

The rearrangement joins TRBV4-3 to TRBJ2-3; possibly TRBD2 for D (7 bases). Germline lookup yields CDR1 LGHNA and CDR2 YSLEER. Between the trimmed V and J ends, which lost 4 bases and 0 bases, there was a span of 14 bases. There are 16 residues in the CDR3. This chain's CDR3 is CASSRRGGGSTDTQYF. The DNA of the CDR3 is TGCGCCAGCAGCCGAAGGGGAGGGGGGAGCACAGATACGCAGTATTTT.

This chain links TRBV2 with TRBJ2-5; TRBD2 matches 11 bases. With V trimmed by 7 bases and J by 9 bases, 7 bases remained unmatched. There are 13 residues in the CDR3. Germline CDR1 and CDR2: SNHLY and FYNNEI. The CDR3 DNA reads TGTGCCAGCATCGAGACTAGCGGGACGGCCCAGTACTTC. Amino acids: CASIETSGTAQYF.

The chain is built from TRBV6-1 and TRBJ2-5; 7 bases fit TRBD1. The J call is in doubt because the DNA end fits TRBJ2-7 better. The CDR3 extends over 15 amino acids. Germline V gene data show CDR1 as MNHNS and CDR2 as SASEGT. CDR3 in amino acids: CASSEPGGSTYEQYF. CDR3 coding DNA: TGTGCCAGCAGTGAACCAGGGGGATCTACCTACGAGCAGTACTTC.

This chain connects TRBV30 to TRBJ2-7, with D tentatively TRBD2 (5 bases). Trimming stripped 0 bases from V and 2 bases from J, with 14 bases between. The germline V gene has CDR1 GTSNPN and CDR2 SVGIG (reference sequence). The CDR3 consists of 15 residues. The CDR3 DNA reads TGTGCCTGGAGTGTAGGTATCGGGGTCGCCTACGAGCAGTACTTC. This codes for CAWSVGIGVAYEQYF. The whole variable domain, remainder taken from reference TRBV30 and TRBJ2-7, is SQTIHQWPATLVQPVGSPLSLECTVEGTSNPNLYWYRQAAGRGLQLLFYSVGIGQISSEVPQNLSASRPQDRQFILSSKKLLLSDSGFYLCAWSVGIGVAYEQYFGPGTRLTVT.

This chain links TRBV6-5 with TRBJ2-5; no clear D gene. Germline V CDR1 and CDR2: MNHEY, SVGAGI. The CDR3 contains 15 residues. V lost 0 bases, J lost 5 bases, and 13 bases lay in between. CDR3 sequence: CASSYSSNRRETQYF. The CDR3 nucleotides read TGTGCCAGCAGTTACTCGTCGAATCGGCGGGAGACCCAGTACTTC.

A note on this clone: One end of the junction is discordant with germline, which a read error may explain. The genes are TRBV6-5 and TRBJ1-1; 7 bases fit TRBD1. The germline V gene has CDR1 MNHEY and CDR2 SVGAGI. This CDR3 has 13 amino acids. The CDR3 DNA reads as TGTGCCAGCCGATACAGGGGTGGCACTGAAGATTTCTTT. This sequence encodes CASRYRGGTEDFF.

The chain links TRBV9 to TRBJ2-7; 9 bases agree with TRBD1. The V gene's germline CDR1 is SGDLS and CDR2 YYNGEE. The CDR3 length is 15 residues. Losses at the gene ends were 3 bases for V and 0 bases for J; bases not matched to a gene: 4. CDR3 in DNA: TGTGCCAGCAGCGCGACAGGGGGGAGCTCCTACGAGCAGTACTTC. Encoded protein: CASSATGGSSYEQYF.

The V and J genes are TRBV27 and TRBJ2-7; TRBD2 matches at 8 bases. Per germline, CDR1 MNHEY and CDR2 SMNVEV (reference sequence). With V trimmed by 4 bases and J by 0 bases, 8 bases remained unmatched. The CDR3 is made up of 16 amino acids. The CDR3 reads CASSSIGGGSSYEQYF. The CDR3 DNA sequence: TGTGCCAGCAGTTCAATCGGGGGGGGCAGCTCCTACGAGCAGTACTTC.

V is TRBV4-3 and J is TRBJ2-7; 10 bases fit TRBD2. CDR3 length equals 15 residues. The germline V gene has CDR1 LGHNA and CDR2 YSLEER. V lost 1 base to trimming and J lost 5 bases; unmatched junction nucleotides: 5. This chain's CDR3 is CASSQGSGRTNEQYF. CDR3 nucleotide sequence: TGCGCCAGCAGCCAAGGTAGCGGGAGGACCAACGAGCAGTACTTC.

CDR3 protein: CASNLAGDNEQFF. CDR3 in DNA: TGTGCCAGCAACCTAGCGGGGGACAATGAGCAGTTCTTC. The rearrangement uses TRBV28 and TRBJ2-1, with 10 bases lining up with TRBD2. The ends lost 7 bases at V and 5 bases at J; junction bases unmatched: 2. CDR1 and CDR2 from the germline V gene are MDHEN and SYDVKM. The CDR3 has 13 amino acids.

This chain joins TRBV6-1 and TRBJ1-5; 9 bases match TRBD1. This CDR3 is 15 amino acids long. CDR1 is MNHNS, CDR2 SASEGT, per germline. V lost 6 bases to trimming and J lost 3 bases; unmatched junction nucleotides: 6. The CDR3 reads CASRAGQGFNQPQHF. The CDR3 DNA reads as TGTGCCAGCAGGGCCGGACAGGGGTTCAATCAGCCCCAGCATTTT.

The CDR3 spells CASSSRPYRDRAQETQYF. DNA of the CDR3: TGCGCCAGCAGCTCCCGTCCCTATCGGGACAGGGCACAAGAGACCCAGTACTTC. This chain connects TRBV4-1 to TRBJ2-5; TRBD1 aligns across 9 bases. The V gene end was trimmed by 5 bases and the J gene end by 2 bases; junction bases not matched to a gene: 15. The V gene's germline CDR1 is MGHRA and CDR2 YSYEKL. This CDR3 is built from 18 residues.

V gene TRBV4-3 combines with J gene TRBJ2-7, with a weak D call TRBD1 (5 bases). Germline CDR1 LGHNA, CDR2 YSLEER. This CDR3 region has 16 residues. Between the trimmed V and J ends, which lost 0 bases and 1 base, there was a span of 13 bases. This CDR3 reads CASSQEWGGQSYEQYF. DNA of the CDR3: TGCGCCAGCAGCCAAGAGTGGGGTGGACAATCCTACGAGCAGTACTTC.

The chain is built from TRBV4-1 and TRBJ1-2, with a tentative D call TRBD1 (6 bases). This CDR3 spans 16 amino acids. Germline V CDR1 and CDR2: MGHRA, YSYEKL. Trimming took 4 bases from V and 0 from J, leaving 15 bases between them. CDR3 protein: CASSPMDSGANYGYTF. As DNA, the CDR3 is TGCGCCAGCAGCCCTATGGACAGCGGAGCTAACTATGGCTACACCTTC.

The chain is built from TRBV2 and TRBJ1-1, with 9 bases lining up with TRBD1. Germline-derived CDR1 and CDR2 are SNHLY and FYNNEI. J gave up 5 bases and V 6 bases, and 10 bases lay outside the gene matches. This CDR3 has 15 amino acids. The CDR3 DNA sequence: TGTGCCAGCAGGCTGGACGGACAGGGGAAGACTGAAGCTTTCTTT. Translation gives CASRLDGQGKTEAFF. Supplemented by reference TRBV2 and TRBJ1-1, the full variable domain reads EPEVTQTPSHQVTQMGQEVILRCVPISNHLYFYWYRQILGQKVEFLVSFYNNEISEKSEIFDDQFSVERPDGSNFTLKIRSTKLEDSAMYFCASRLDGQGKTEAFFGQGTRLTVV.

The rearrangement joins TRBV19 to TRBJ2-2; D is uncertain. V was clipped by 7 bases and J by 0 bases, with 9 bases between them. CDR1 LNHDA and CDR2 SQIVND come from the germline V gene (reference sequence). CDR3 length equals 14 residues. CDR3 DNA sequence: TGTGCCAGTACCTCCCCCTCGAACACCGGGGAGCTGTTTTTT. Translated: CASTSPSNTGELFF.

This chain joins TRBV7-8 and TRBJ1-3; TRBD1 might be the D (6 bases). This CDR3 is 15 amino acids long. V gave up 6 bases and J gave up 2 bases, with 14 bases separating them. CDR1 is SGHVS, CDR2 FQNEAQ, per germline. CDR3 in DNA: TGTGCCAGCAGTCCCAGGGGATTCCCTGGAAACACCATATATTTT. Amino acids: CASSPRGFPGNTIYF.

The chain is built from TRBV15 and TRBJ1-2; D unclear. The CDR3 loop spans 15 amino acids. Trimming shortened V by 5 bases and J by 2 bases, and 15 bases separated the two germline ends. Germline loops: CDR1 LNHNV, CDR2 YYDKDF (reference sequence). The DNA of the CDR3 is TGTGCCACCAGCGTATCCCGGGGTCCGAACTATGGCTACACCTTC. This codes for CATSVSRGPNYGYTF. The whole variable domain, filled in from reference TRBV15 and TRBJ1-2, reads DAMVIQNPRYQVTQFGKPVTLSCSQTLNHNVMYWYQQKSSQAPKLLFHYYDKDFNNEADTPDNFQSRRPNTSFCFLDIRSPGLGDTAMYLCATSVSRGPNYGYTFGSGTRLTVV.

The CDR3 here is CASSQDRGGHLYEQYF. Here the CDR3 DNA reads TGCGCCAGCAGCCAAGACAGGGGAGGGCATTTGTACGAGCAGTACTTC. The rearrangement uses TRBV4-3 and TRBJ2-7; TRBD2 is a possible D gene (7 bases). Trimming removed 0 bases at V and 4 bases at J, with 16 bases between. Germline CDR1 reads LGHNA; CDR2 reads YSLEER. This CDR3 region has 16 residues.

With regard to this clone: The same CDR3 is also encoded by other DNA sequences in this sample. V and J are TRBV7-2 and TRBJ2-2; no definite D call. Germline V gene lookup returns CDR1 SGHTA and CDR2 FQGNSA. Trimming cost V 5 bases and J 5 bases, with 6 bases left between them. The length of the CDR3 is 12 residues. In DNA form, the CDR3 reads TGTGCCAGCAGCCTTCGGACCGGGGAGCTGTTTTTT. Its translation: CASSLRTGELFF.

The chain employs TRBV19 and TRBJ1-5; D call uncertain. Trimming left V 1 base short and J 1 base short, with 8 bases between. Looked up from germline, CDR1 is LNHDA and CDR2 is SQIVND (reference sequence). The CDR3 is made up of 15 amino acids. Written as DNA, the CDR3 is TGTGCCAGTAGTATAGTCCGGGAAAGCAATCAGCCCCAGCATTTT. The encoded protein is CASSIVRESNQPQHF.

The V and J genes are TRBV10-1 and TRBJ1-2, with a possible D match to TRBD1 (5 bases). CDR3 length: 15 amino acids. The V end lost 7 bases, the J end lost 5 bases, and 20 bases lay between the germline ends. Germline V lookup: CDR1 WNHNN, CDR2 SYGVQD (reference sequence). CDR3 sequence: CASTFYMGGEYGYTF. For the CDR3, the DNA is TGCGCCAGCACGTTCTACATGGGGGGGGAATATGGCTACACCTTC.

The V gene is TRBV6-5, the J gene TRBJ2-5; 7 bases are shared with TRBD2. Looked up from germline, CDR1 is MNHEY and CDR2 is SVGAGI. CDR3 length: 13 amino acids. Trimming cost V 7 bases and J 5 bases; bases outside gene matches: 7. This CDR3 is CASIDGGRETQYF. The CDR3 nucleotides are TGTGCCAGCATCGACGGGGGGAGGGAGACCCAGTACTTC.

About this clone itself: Mismatch with germline at one junction end may stem from a read error. The chain is built from TRBV30 and TRBJ1-1; 10 bases fit TRBD1. CDR3 size: 15 residues. Germline V gene lookup returns CDR1 GTSNPN and CDR2 SVGIG (reference sequence). DNA for the CDR3: TGTGCCTGGAGTTTGACAGGGGGCCCCCGCACTGAAGATTTCTTT. It specifies CAWSLTGGPRTEDFF.

This rearrangement joins TRBV4-3 to TRBJ1-1, with D maybe TRBD1 (5 bases). The CDR3 is made up of 14 amino acids. V was clipped by 4 bases and J by 3 bases, with 12 bases between them. Germline CDR1 reads LGHNA; CDR2 reads YSLEER. In DNA, the CDR3 is TGCGCCAGCAGCCCCCCAGGGTTAGACACTGAAGCTTTCTTT. It is translated as CASSPPGLDTEAFF.

This rearrangement joins TRBV10-3 to TRBJ2-7, with D perhaps matching TRBD2 (7 bases). V was trimmed by 0 bases and J by 5 bases, leaving 11 bases between them. In germline, CDR1 is ENHRY, CDR2 SYGVKD. The CDR3 is made up of 14 amino acids. CDR3 loop: CAISESGGRDEQYF. The CDR3 nucleotides read TGTGCCATCAGTGAGTCGGGGGGGCGCGACGAGCAGTACTTC.